Following are 31 T cell receptor beta chains from one sample sequenced in a study of blood T cell repertoires in COVID-19. Produced via immunoSEQ multiplex PCR; TCRdb's table is partial and in-frame only. Of fewer than 250,000 clones listed, roughly 85% are singletons. What was sequenced was peripheral blood. Every receptor here comes from a woman in her thirties or forties with active or convalescent COVID-19.

This chain connects TRBV2 to TRBJ2-1, with TRBD1 identical over 7 bases. J gave up 8 bases and V 1 base, and 2 bases lay outside the gene matches. The CDR3 length is 13 residues. CDR1 is SNHLY and CDR2 is FYNNEI in the germline V gene. Here the CDR3 reads CASSEDQGDEQFF. In DNA form, the CDR3 reads TGTGCCAGCAGTGAAGACCAGGGGGATGAGCAGTTCTTC.

The chain recombines TRBV28 with TRBJ1-2; weak D call: TRBD1 (5 bases). V was shortened by 5 bases and J by 6 bases, with 7 bases between the two germline ends. The CDR3 length is 11 residues. Germline assignment: CDR1 MDHEN and CDR2 SYDVKM. The CDR3 protein is CASSVQDGYTF. CDR3 coding DNA: TGTGCCAGCAGTGTACAGGATGGCTACACCTTC.

The J gene is TRBJ2-5, the V gene TRBV3-1 (or the pseudogene TRBV3-2); D perhaps matches TRBD2 (5 bases). V was pared by 0 bases and J by 0 bases, with 11 bases between. The CDR3 has 16 amino acids. CDR1 LGHDT and CDR2 YNNKEL come from the germline V gene (reference sequence). This CDR3 is CASSQESIANQETQYF. The CDR3 DNA reads as TGTGCCAGCAGCCAAGAAAGTATAGCGAACCAAGAGACCCAGTACTTC.

This chain joins TRBV7-8 and TRBJ2-3, with 7 bases lining up with TRBD2. From germline, CDR1 is SGHVS and CDR2 FQNEAQ. J was trimmed by 0 bases and V by 2 bases; bases with no gene match: 8. CDR3 length equals 17 residues. The DNA for the CDR3 is TGTGCCAGCAGCTTAATTGCGGGGGTCCCTAGCACAGATACGCAGTATTTT. It codes for CASSLIAGVPSTDTQYF.

The rearrangement uses TRBV24-1 and TRBJ2-1, with 9 nucleotides matching TRBD2. Unmatched junction bases numbered 11, after V lost 5 bases and J lost 7 bases. CDR3 length: 16 residues. The germline V gene has CDR1 KGHDR and CDR2 SFDVKD. This chain's CDR3 is CATSVPSGNMVNEQFF. The DNA of the CDR3 is TGTGCCACCAGTGTGCCTAGCGGGAATATGGTGAATGAGCAGTTCTTC.

The rearrangement joins TRBV19 to TRBJ1-4; D remains ambiguous. Trimming took 2 bases from V and 7 from J, leaving 11 bases between them. Germline V gives CDR1 LNHDA, CDR2 SQIVND (reference sequence). The CDR3 has 14 residues. For the CDR3, the DNA is TGTGCCAGTAGTATATGGGGAGTCTCTGAAAAACTGTTTTTT. This translates into CASSIWGVSEKLFF.

The chain combines TRBV20-1 with TRBJ1-1, with a possible D match to TRBD1 (5 bases). The V gene's germline CDR1 is DFQATT and CDR2 SNEGSKA (reference sequence). Trimming shortened V by 3 bases and J by 4 bases, and 15 bases separated the two germline ends. This CDR3 contains 14 residues. The CDR3 protein is CSASTPPRGTEAFF. DNA for the CDR3: TGCAGTGCTAGTACCCCTCCAAGGGGCACTGAAGCTTTCTTT.

The J gene is TRBJ1-2, the V gene TRBV15, with D possibly being TRBD1 (5 bases). CDR1 and CDR2 (germline): LNHNV, YYDKDF (reference sequence). This CDR3 spans 17 amino acids. The V and J ends lost 0 bases and 3 bases respectively, with 17 bases between them. The CDR3 loop reads CATSRDLFRDSDYGYTF. CDR3 coding DNA: TGTGCCACCAGCAGAGATCTTTTCCGGGACTCCGACTATGGCTACACCTTC.

Comments on this clone: Other DNA sequences in this sample translate to the same CDR3. The V call is TRBV12-3 or TRBV12-4, the J call TRBJ2-7; 7 bases are shared with TRBD2. Germline trimming cut 3 bases from V and 4 bases from J; bases unmatched to any gene: 0. This CDR3 comprises 12 residues. The CDR3 loop is CASSFGGYEQYF. The CDR3 nucleotides are TGTGCCAGCAGTTTCGGGGGGTACGAGCAGTACTTC.

This chain joins TRBV7-2 and TRBJ2-5; D unresolved. V shed 5 bases and J shed 2 bases, with 3 bases lying between them. Germline V gives CDR1 SGHTA, CDR2 FQGNSA. The CDR3 extends over 11 amino acids. CDR3 protein: CASSPQETQYF. The CDR3 nucleotides are TGTGCCAGCAGCCCTCAAGAGACCCAGTACTTC.

The chain links TRBV12-3 or TRBV12-4 to TRBJ2-5, with unresolved D. The CDR3 totals 13 residues. V gave up 3 bases and J gave up 2 bases, with 7 bases separating them. This CDR3 reads CASSFATQETQYF. CDR3 DNA sequence: TGTGCCAGCAGTTTTGCGACACAAGAGACCCAGTACTTC.

The chain employs TRBV24-1 and TRBJ2-2; 7 bases agree with TRBD1. Germline V gene lookup returns CDR1 KGHDR and CDR2 SFDVKD. CDR3 length equals 16 residues. J was trimmed by 8 bases and V by 3 bases; bases with no gene match: 11. Written as DNA, the CDR3 is TGTGCCACCAGTGATGAGACAGGGCGTTTGCGAGGGGAGCTGTTTTTT. It specifies CATSDETGRLRGELFF.

V is TRBV5-6 and J is TRBJ2-1, with a tentative D call TRBD2 (6 bases). The CDR3 totals 13 residues. Between the trimmed V and J ends, which lost 3 bases and 8 bases, there was a span of 12 bases. The V gene's germline CDR1 is SGHDT and CDR2 YYEEEE. As DNA, the CDR3 is TGTGCCAGCAGCTATTCGACGGGGGATGAGCAGTTCTTC. Encoded protein: CASSYSTGDEQFF.

V and J are TRBV3-1 (or the pseudogene TRBV3-2) and TRBJ2-7, with a tentative D call TRBD2 (6 bases). This CDR3 is built from 11 residues. The germline V gene encodes CDR1 LGHDT and CDR2 YNNKEL (reference sequence). V lost 1 base and J lost 9, with 7 bases in between. CDR3 DNA: TGTGCCAGCAGCCAAGTGGAGGGGCAGTACTTC. It specifies CASSQVEGQYF.

V and J are TRBV24-1 and TRBJ1-4; 11 nucleotides match TRBD1. V lost 4 bases to trimming and J lost 8 bases; unmatched junction nucleotides: 5. CDR1 and CDR2 (germline): KGHDR, SFDVKD. The CDR3 is made up of 15 amino acids. The CDR3 DNA reads as TGTGCCACCAGTGAGTCGGGACAGGGGGAGGAAAAACTGTTTTTT. Translation: CATSESGQGEEKLFF.

The chain carries TRBV12-3 or TRBV12-4 and TRBJ1-2; D gene uncertain. The CDR3 totals 13 residues. V lost 8 bases and J 8 bases, leaving 18 bases between the germline ends. CDR3: CASGLQPSRGYTF. Here the CDR3 DNA reads TGTGCCAGCGGGCTACAGCCCTCCCGCGGCTACACCTTC.

The chain couples TRBV28 to TRBJ1-2; no firm D call. The CDR3 extends over 13 amino acids. With 3 bases removed from V and 8 bases from J, the gap between germline ends came to 13 bases. The V gene's germline CDR1 is MDHEN and CDR2 SYDVKM. In nucleotides, the CDR3 is TGTGCCAGCAGTTTGTCGGGGTTTTACGGCTACACCTTC. Amino acids: CASSLSGFYGYTF.

The chain uses TRBV11-3 and TRBJ1-4; unclear D gene. The length of the CDR3 is 13 residues. Trimming stripped 4 bases from V and 7 bases from J, with 10 bases between. Germline CDR1 is SGHNT and CDR2 is YENEEA. The CDR3 is CASSSTPGEKLFF. The DNA of the CDR3 is TGTGCCAGCAGCTCGACTCCGGGTGAAAAACTGTTTTTT.

V gene TRBV18 combines with J gene TRBJ1-1, with D possibly matching TRBD1 (5 bases). Trimming took 5 bases from V and 0 from J, leaving 10 bases between them. From germline, CDR1 is KGHSH and CDR2 LQKENI. The CDR3 has 14 amino acids. CDR3 residues: CASSTDSLNTEAFF. The DNA for the CDR3 is TGTGCCAGCTCAACAGACAGCCTGAACACTGAAGCTTTCTTT. The complete variable domain, with remaining parts taken from reference TRBV18 and TRBJ1-1, reads NAGVMQNPRHLVRRRGQEARLRCSPMKGHSHVYWYRQLPEEGLKFMVYLQKENIIDESGMPKERFSAEFPKEGPSILRIQQVVRGDSAAYFCASSTDSLNTEAFFGQGTRLTVV.

The chain has TRBV4-3 and TRBJ2-3, with 7 bases aligning to TRBD1. Losses at the gene ends were 2 bases for V and 0 bases for J; bases not matched to a gene: 8. The length of the CDR3 is 17 residues. CDR1 is LGHNA and CDR2 is YSLEER in the germline V gene. The CDR3 protein is CASSQNRDRASTDTQYF. The CDR3 DNA sequence: TGCGCCAGCAGCCAAAACCGTGACAGGGCCAGCACAGATACGCAGTATTTT.

The chain is built from TRBV7-9 and TRBJ2-3; weak D call: TRBD2 (6 bases). Trimming cost V 5 bases and J 6 bases, with 18 bases left between them. The length of the CDR3 is 15 residues. Germline V gene sequence: CDR1 SEHNR, CDR2 FQNEAQ (reference sequence). CDR3 amino acids: CASSPNGGGGDTQYF. CDR3 nucleotides: TGTGCCAGCAGCCCTAACGGGGGTGGCGGGGATACGCAGTATTTT.

Only a few counts were recorded for this clone. The chain combines TRBV5-1 with TRBJ2-1; weak D call: TRBD2 (6 bases). The CDR3 extends over 17 amino acids. The germline CDR1 and CDR2 sequences are SGHRS and YFSETQ. The V end lost 3 bases, the J end lost 7 bases, and 23 bases lay between the germline ends. The CDR3 reads CASSYSVNWRAGNEQFF. CDR3 sequence (DNA): TGCGCCAGCAGCTACAGCGTGAACTGGAGGGCCGGGAATGAGCAGTTCTTC.

The rearrangement uses TRBV6-5 and TRBJ2-3; TRBD2 is a possible D gene (6 bases). Germline CDR1 MNHEY, CDR2 SVGAGI. The CDR3 runs to 12 residues. V was clipped by 4 bases and J by 5 bases, with 7 bases between them. CDR3 nucleotide sequence: TGTGCCAGCAGTTTGGGGGGAGATACGCAGTATTTT. This codes for CASSLGGDTQYF.

This clone has a handful of counts. The rearrangement links TRBV24-1 to TRBJ1-5, with D perhaps matching TRBD1 (6 bases). The CDR3 is made up of 15 amino acids. Trimming pared 4 bases from V and 0 bases from J, leaving 9 bases between. Germline CDR1 reads KGHDR; CDR2 reads SFDVKD. The CDR3 spells CATSEGAVSNQPQHF. Here the CDR3 DNA reads TGTGCCACCAGTGAGGGGGCAGTTAGCAATCAGCCCCAGCATTTT.

The chain is built from TRBV11-3 and TRBJ2-3; 8 nucleotides agree with TRBD2. There are 16 residues in the CDR3. Germline V gives CDR1 SGHNT, CDR2 YENEEA. The junction had 12 bases not matched to a gene; V was cut back by 7 bases and J by 3 bases. This CDR3 is CASNPPAGGGTDTQYF. The DNA for the CDR3 is TGTGCCAGCAACCCCCCGGCGGGAGGCGGGACAGATACGCAGTATTTT.

The J gene is TRBJ1-1, the V gene TRBV29-1, with TRBD1 as a possible D gene (6 bases). V lost 1 base and J 5 bases, leaving 14 bases between the germline ends. CDR1 SQVTM and CDR2 ANQGSEA come from the germline V gene. This CDR3 is built from 14 residues. CDR3 DNA sequence: TGCAGCGTTGAAGGGGGGAGGGGGACAACTGAAGCTTTCTTT. It codes for CSVEGGRGTTEAFF.

CDR3 DNA sequence: TGTGCCAGTACCGACGACGGGGCCTACGAGCAGTACTTC. It specifies CASTDDGAYEQYF. The chain links TRBV19 to TRBJ2-7; TRBD2 is a possible D gene (5 bases). The germline V gene encodes CDR1 LNHDA and CDR2 SQIVND (reference sequence). CDR3 length: 13 residues. The germline V and J ends were trimmed by 7 bases and 2 bases, with 12 bases remaining between them.

The CDR3: CASSPAATTNYGYTF. The CDR3 nucleotides are TGTGCCAGCTCACCCGCGGCGACCACAAACTATGGCTACACCTTC. This sequence joins TRBV18 and TRBJ1-2, with unresolved D. The CDR3 extends over 15 amino acids. Germline V gene sequence: CDR1 KGHSH, CDR2 LQKENI. Trimming took off 3 bases at V and 2 bases at J, with 13 bases between the two ends.

In this sample, this clone turned up once. The CDR3 DNA is TGTGCCATCAGCACTAGCACCAACTCCTACAATGAGCAGTTCTTC. Protein product: CAISTSTNSYNEQFF. The V gene is TRBV10-3, the J gene TRBJ2-1, with D tentatively TRBD2 (6 bases). In germline, CDR1 is ENHRY, CDR2 SYGVKD. CDR3 length: 15 amino acids. V shed 6 bases and J shed 0 bases, with 12 bases lying between them.

V gene TRBV12-3 or TRBV12-4 combines with J gene TRBJ2-7; 7 bases match TRBD1. This CDR3 is built from 13 residues. V dropped 3 bases and J dropped 7; count of bases not matched to a gene: 6. CDR3 amino acids: CASSFWDSGEQYF. As DNA, the CDR3 is TGTGCCAGCAGTTTCTGGGACAGCGGAGAGCAGTACTTC.

The chain carries TRBV6-5 and TRBJ1-1, with D tentatively TRBD1 (5 bases). Per germline, CDR1 MNHEY and CDR2 SVGAGI. Trimming shortened V by 2 bases and J by 6 bases, and 13 bases separated the two germline ends. This CDR3 has 14 amino acids. This chain's CDR3 is CASSYPYSGAEAFF. In DNA form, the CDR3 reads TGTGCCAGCAGTTACCCATACTCGGGGGCTGAAGCTTTCTTT.